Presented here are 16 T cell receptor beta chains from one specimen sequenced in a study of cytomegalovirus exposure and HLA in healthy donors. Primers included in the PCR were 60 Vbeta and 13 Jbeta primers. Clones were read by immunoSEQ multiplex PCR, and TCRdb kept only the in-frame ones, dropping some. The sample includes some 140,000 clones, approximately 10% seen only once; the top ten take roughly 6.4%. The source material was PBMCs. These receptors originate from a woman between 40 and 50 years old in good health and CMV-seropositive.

CDR3 sequence reads: CASRGGQGAREQYF. The DNA for the CDR3 is TGCGCCAGCAGAGGTGGGCAGGGGGCGAGGGAGCAGTACTTC. The chain joins TRBV5-1 to TRBJ2-7, with 8 bases aligning to TRBD1. Germline V gene lookup returns CDR1 SGHRS and CDR2 YFSETQ. Trimming removed 5 bases from V and 7 bases from J; junction bases left unmatched: 11. The CDR3 totals 14 residues.

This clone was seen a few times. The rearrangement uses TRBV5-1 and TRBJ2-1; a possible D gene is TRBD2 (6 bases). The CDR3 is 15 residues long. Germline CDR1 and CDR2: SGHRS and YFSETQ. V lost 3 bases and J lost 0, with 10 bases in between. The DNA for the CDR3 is TGCGCCAGCAGCTCGGCGGGGAGCTCCTACAATGAGCAGTTCTTC. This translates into CASSSAGSSYNEQFF.

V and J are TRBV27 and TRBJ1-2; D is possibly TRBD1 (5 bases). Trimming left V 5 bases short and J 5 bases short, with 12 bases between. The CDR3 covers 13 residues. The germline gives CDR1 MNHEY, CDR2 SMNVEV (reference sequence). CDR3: CASSPSGRYGYTF. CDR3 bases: TGTGCCAGCAGTCCCTCAGGGCGGTATGGCTACACCTTC.

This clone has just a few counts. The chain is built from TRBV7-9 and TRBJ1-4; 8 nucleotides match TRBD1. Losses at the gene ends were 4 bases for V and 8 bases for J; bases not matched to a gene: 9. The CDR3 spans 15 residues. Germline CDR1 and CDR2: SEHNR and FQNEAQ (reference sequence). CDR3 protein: CASSSTGGIGEKLFF. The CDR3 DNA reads TGTGCCAGCAGCTCAACAGGGGGAATTGGGGAAAAACTGTTTTTT.

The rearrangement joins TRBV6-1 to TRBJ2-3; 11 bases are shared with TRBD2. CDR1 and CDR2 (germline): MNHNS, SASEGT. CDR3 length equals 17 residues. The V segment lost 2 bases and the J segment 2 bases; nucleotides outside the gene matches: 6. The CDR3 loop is CASSENLAGGHTDTQYF. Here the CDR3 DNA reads TGTGCCAGCAGTGAAAATCTAGCGGGGGGACACACAGATACGCAGTATTTT.

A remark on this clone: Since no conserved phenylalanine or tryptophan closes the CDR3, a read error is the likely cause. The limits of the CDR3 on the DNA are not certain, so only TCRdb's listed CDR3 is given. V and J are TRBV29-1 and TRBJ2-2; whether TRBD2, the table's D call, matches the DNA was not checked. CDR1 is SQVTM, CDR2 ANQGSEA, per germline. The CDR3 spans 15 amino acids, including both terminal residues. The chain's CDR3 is CSVRVGGANTGEMFL.

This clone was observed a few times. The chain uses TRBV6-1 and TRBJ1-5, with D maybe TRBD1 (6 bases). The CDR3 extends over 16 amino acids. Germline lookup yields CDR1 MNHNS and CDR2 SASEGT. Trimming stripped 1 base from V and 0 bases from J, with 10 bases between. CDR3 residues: CASSEGPGASNQPQHF. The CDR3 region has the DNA TGTGCCAGCAGTGAAGGCCCAGGGGCTAGCAATCAGCCCCAGCATTTT.

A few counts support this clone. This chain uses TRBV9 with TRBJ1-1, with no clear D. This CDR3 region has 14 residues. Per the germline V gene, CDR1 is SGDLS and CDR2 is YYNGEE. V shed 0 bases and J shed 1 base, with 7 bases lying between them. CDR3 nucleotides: TGTGCCAGCAGCGTAGCACAGAAGAACACTGAAGCTTTCTTT. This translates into CASSVAQKNTEAFF.

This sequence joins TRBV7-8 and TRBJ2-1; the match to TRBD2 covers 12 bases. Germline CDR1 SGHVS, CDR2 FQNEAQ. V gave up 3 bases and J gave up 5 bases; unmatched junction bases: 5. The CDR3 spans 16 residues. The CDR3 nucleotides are TGTGCCAGCAGCTTTGCCACTAGCGGGGGGAACAATGAGCAGTTCTTC. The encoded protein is CASSFATSGGNNEQFF.

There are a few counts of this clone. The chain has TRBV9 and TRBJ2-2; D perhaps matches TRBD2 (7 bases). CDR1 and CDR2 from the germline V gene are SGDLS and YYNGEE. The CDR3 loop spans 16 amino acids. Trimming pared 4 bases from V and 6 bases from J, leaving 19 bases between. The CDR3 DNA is TGTGCCAGCAGCCCAAGAGGGGGGGGGAAGTCCGGGGAGCTGTTTTTT. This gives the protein CASSPRGGGKSGELFF.

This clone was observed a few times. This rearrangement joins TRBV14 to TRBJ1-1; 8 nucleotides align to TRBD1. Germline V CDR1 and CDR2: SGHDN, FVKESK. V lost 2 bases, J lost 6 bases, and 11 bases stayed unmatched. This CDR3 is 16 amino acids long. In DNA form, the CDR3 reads TGTGCCAGCAGCCAATTCCCCGGACGGACAGGGCCTGAAGCTTTCTTT. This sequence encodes CASSQFPGRTGPEAFF.

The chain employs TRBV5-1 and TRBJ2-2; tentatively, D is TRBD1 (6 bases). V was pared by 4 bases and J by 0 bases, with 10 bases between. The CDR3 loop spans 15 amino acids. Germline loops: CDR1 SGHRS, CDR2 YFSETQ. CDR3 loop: CASSPQGSNTGELFF. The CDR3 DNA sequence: TGCGCCAGCAGCCCACAGGGCTCGAACACCGGGGAGCTGTTTTTT.

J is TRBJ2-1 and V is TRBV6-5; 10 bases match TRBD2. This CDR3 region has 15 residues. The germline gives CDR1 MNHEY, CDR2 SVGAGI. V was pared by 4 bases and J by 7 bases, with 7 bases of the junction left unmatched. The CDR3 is CASSWSGGAGNEQFF. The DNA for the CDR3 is TGTGCCAGCAGTTGGAGCGGGGGGGCCGGGAATGAGCAGTTCTTC.

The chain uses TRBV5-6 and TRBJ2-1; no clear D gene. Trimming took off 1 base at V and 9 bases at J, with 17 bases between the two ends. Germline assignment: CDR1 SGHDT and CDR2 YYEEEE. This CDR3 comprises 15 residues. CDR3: CASSLLQRPTREQFF. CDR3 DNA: TGTGCCAGCAGCTTGTTACAGAGACCTACTCGTGAGCAGTTCTTC.

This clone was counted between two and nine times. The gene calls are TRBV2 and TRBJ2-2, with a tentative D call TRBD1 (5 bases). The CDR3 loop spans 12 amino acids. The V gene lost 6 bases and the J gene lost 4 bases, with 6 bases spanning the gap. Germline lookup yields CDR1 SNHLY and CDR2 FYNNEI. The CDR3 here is CASRQGTGELFF. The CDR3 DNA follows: TGTGCCAGCAGGCAGGGCACCGGGGAGCTGTTTTTT.

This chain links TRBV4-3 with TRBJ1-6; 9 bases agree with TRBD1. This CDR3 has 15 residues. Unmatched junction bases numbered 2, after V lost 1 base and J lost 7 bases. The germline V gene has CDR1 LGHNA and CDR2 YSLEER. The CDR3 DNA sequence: TGCGCCAGCAGCCAAGTTGGGACAGGGAATTCACCCCTCCACTTT. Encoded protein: CASSQVGTGNSPLHF.